The 23 T cell receptor beta chains given below trace back to one sample, sequenced in a study of shared clonotypes between healthy human individuals. Repertoires were generated with immunoSEQ multiplex PCR, while TCRdb's copy carries only in-frame clones and drops some. This sample has about 480,000 clones; 60% to 85% occur once, and the top ten carry approximately 13%. Sequencing used PBMCs. The receptors here all came from a woman aged 35 to 49 in good health. Some clones in this sample may be carry-over from other donors' samples.

The V call is TRBV19, the J call TRBJ1-1; D might be TRBD1 (5 bases). Germline CDR1 and CDR2: LNHDA and SQIVND (reference sequence). This CDR3 region has 14 residues. V lost 5 bases to trimming and J lost 0 bases, with 10 bases between them. The CDR3 DNA reads TGTGCCAGTAGTTCCGGGACGGTGAACACTGAAGCTTTCTTT. It translates to CASSSGTVNTEAFF. Supplemented by reference TRBV19 and TRBJ1-1, the full variable domain reads DGGITQSPKYLFRKEGQNVTLSCEQNLNHDAMYWYRQDPGQGLRLIYYSQIVNDFQKGDIAEGYSVSREKKESFPLTVTSAQKNPTAFYLCASSSGTVNTEAFFGQGTRLTVV.

The rearrangement joins TRBV11-2 to TRBJ2-5; 11 nucleotides match TRBD1. Germline V gene sequence: CDR1 SGHAT, CDR2 FQNNGV. The CDR3 extends over 18 amino acids. Trimming cost V 1 base and J 0 bases; bases outside gene matches: 7. The CDR3 loop reads CASSLVVWTGGYQETQYF. The CDR3 coding sequence is TGTGCCAGCAGCTTAGTCGTCTGGACAGGGGGCTACCAAGAGACCCAGTACTTC.

This clone occurred once. The rearrangement uses TRBV28 and TRBJ2-7; 10 bases match TRBD2. Germline V gene data show CDR1 as MDHEN and CDR2 as SYDVKM. Germline trimming cut 5 bases from V and 7 bases from J; bases unmatched to any gene: 11. CDR3 size: 15 residues. As DNA, the CDR3 is TGTGCCAGCAGTACAGCGGGAGGGATCTGGTGGGAGCAGTACTTC. Encoded protein: CASSTAGGIWWEQYF.

This clone was recorded a few times. The chain carries TRBV6-1 and TRBJ2-1; D is uncertain. V was trimmed by 1 base and J by 2 bases, leaving 9 bases between them. CDR1 is MNHNS and CDR2 is SASEGT in the germline V gene. CDR3 length: 15 residues. The DNA for the CDR3 is TGTGCCAGCAGTGAAGGCGCCCTTACCTACAATGAGCAGTTCTTC. Amino acids: CASSEGALTYNEQFF.

DNA for the CDR3: TGCAGTGCTGAACAGGGTTTTGAAGCTTTCTTT. Its translation is CSAEQGFEAFF. The chain joins TRBV20-1 to TRBJ1-1, with D possibly TRBD1 on 6 matching bases. This CDR3 is 11 amino acids long. V was cut by 5 bases and J by 7 bases, with 11 bases left in between. The germline V gene has CDR1 DFQATT and CDR2 SNEGSKA (reference sequence).

V is TRBV5-4 and J is TRBJ1-3; TRBD1 is a possible D gene (6 bases). This CDR3 region has 15 residues. V lost 4 bases, J lost 2 bases, and 13 bases lay in between. Germline V CDR1 and CDR2: SGHNT, YYREEE (reference sequence). This chain's CDR3 is CASSLAGVTGNTIYF. The CDR3 DNA is TGTGCCAGCAGCCTCGCAGGGGTAACTGGAAACACCATATATTTT.

This chain links TRBV6-5 with TRBJ2-6, with D tentatively TRBD1 (5 bases). CDR1 MNHEY and CDR2 SVGAGI come from the germline V gene. V lost 8 bases and J 1 base, leaving 9 bases between the germline ends. The CDR3 extends over 14 amino acids. The CDR3 spells CASLRQSGANVLTF. CDR3 sequence (DNA): TGTGCCAGCCTTCGACAGTCTGGGGCCAACGTCCTGACTTTC.

The rearrangement uses TRBV7-2 and TRBJ1-1, with no clear D. The germline V and J ends were trimmed by 2 bases and 3 bases, with 4 bases remaining between them. The CDR3 spans 12 residues. Germline V gene data show CDR1 as SGHTA and CDR2 as FQGNSA. CDR3 protein: CASSLSDTEAFF. CDR3 sequence (DNA): TGTGCCAGCAGCTTATCCGACACTGAAGCTTTCTTT. Looking up the rest from reference TRBV7-2 and TRBJ1-1 gives the full variable domain: GAGVSQSPSNKVTEKGKDVELRCDPISGHTALYWYRQSLGQGLEFLIYFQGNSAPDKSGLPSDRFSAERTGGSVSTLTIQRTQQEDSAVYLCASSLSDTEAFFGQGTRLTVV.

This clone was seen only once. V is TRBV10-3 and J is TRBJ2-7; 7 nucleotides match TRBD2. The germline V gene has CDR1 ENHRY and CDR2 SYGVKD. The CDR3 is 14 residues long. The trim removed 8 bases at V and 2 bases at J, leaving 9 bases unmatched. The CDR3 coding sequence is TGTGCCATCGGGCGGGAGACGCCTGCCTACGAGCAGTACTTC. Translating it yields CAIGRETPAYEQYF.

The rearrangement uses TRBV28 and TRBJ2-3; D is perhaps TRBD1 (6 bases). This CDR3 has 15 residues. Trimming pared 3 bases from V and 0 bases from J, leaving 10 bases between. Germline CDR1 is MDHEN and CDR2 is SYDVKM. The CDR3 loop is CASSFRTASTDTQYF. DNA of the CDR3: TGTGCCAGCAGTTTTCGGACAGCTAGCACAGATACGCAGTATTTT.

The chain uses TRBV6-6 and TRBJ2-2; maybe TRBD1 (6 bases). The CDR3 runs 14 residues. V lost 2 bases and J 5 bases, leaving 9 bases between the germline ends. The germline V gene has CDR1 MNHNY and CDR2 SVGAGI (reference sequence). The CDR3 reads CASSYIGGTGELFF. The CDR3 region has the DNA TGTGCCAGCAGTTACATAGGGGGAACCGGGGAGCTGTTTTTT.

The chain joins TRBV30 to TRBJ2-7; D is possibly TRBD2 (6 bases). V lost 4 bases, J lost 2 bases, and 15 bases lay in between. The CDR3 consists of 14 residues. CDR1 is GTSNPN and CDR2 is SVGIG in the germline V gene (reference sequence). The chain's CDR3 is CAWKWRGGTYEQYF. CDR3 bases: TGTGCCTGGAAGTGGCGGGGAGGAACCTACGAGCAGTACTTC.

As DNA, the CDR3 is TGTGCCAGCAGCAAACGGGGGCAGGGAGAGCAAGAGACCCAGTACTTC. The encoded protein is CASSKRGQGEQETQYF. The chain recombines TRBV21-1 with TRBJ2-5. TRBV21-1 is a documented pseudogene. The CDR3 has 16 amino acids.

The chain couples TRBV6-1 to TRBJ2-7, with a weak D call TRBD2 (6 bases). The CDR3 runs to 13 residues. Per germline, CDR1 MNHNS and CDR2 SASEGT. V lost 8 bases, J lost 0 bases, and 11 bases lay in between. This chain's CDR3 is CASSGGVSYEQYF. The CDR3 DNA is TGTGCCAGCTCTGGCGGGGTCTCCTACGAGCAGTACTTC.

This CDR3 is CASSPQALNTEAFF. The DNA for the CDR3 is TGTGCCAGCTCACCACAAGCTCTGAACACTGAAGCTTTCTTT. This sequence joins TRBV18 and TRBJ1-1; D ambiguous. This CDR3 has 14 amino acids. From germline, CDR1 is KGHSH and CDR2 LQKENI. Trimming took 1 base from V and 0 from J, leaving 6 bases between them.

The chain recombines TRBV5-1 with TRBJ1-5, with no clear D. Germline CDR1 reads SGHRS; CDR2 reads YFSETQ. V was cut by 0 bases and J by 5 bases, with 12 bases left in between. This CDR3 has 15 amino acids. The CDR3 DNA reads TGCGCCAGCAGCTTGGGCCAGTCTGCGGATCAGCCCCAGCATTTT. This gives the protein CASSLGQSADQPQHF.

V is TRBV9 and J is TRBJ1-2; tentatively, D is TRBD1 (6 bases). Trimming removed 3 bases from V and 4 bases from J, with 10 bases in between. Germline V gene lookup returns CDR1 SGDLS and CDR2 YYNGEE. CDR3 length equals 13 residues. CDR3 in DNA: TGTGCCAGCAGCGAGGACAGCGGCTATGGCTACACCTTC. As protein: CASSEDSGYGYTF.

This chain joins TRBV5-1 and TRBJ2-5; D is unclear. The V gene's germline CDR1 is SGHRS and CDR2 YFSETQ. The CDR3 length is 13 residues. Trimming stripped 1 base from V and 5 bases from J, with 9 bases between. This CDR3 reads CASSLWIFETQYF. CDR3 coding DNA: TGCGCCAGCAGCTTGTGGATTTTCGAGACCCAGTACTTC.

This chain joins TRBV5-1 and TRBJ2-1; no clear D gene. Germline loops: CDR1 SGHRS, CDR2 YFSETQ. Trimming removed 0 bases from V and 5 bases from J, with 6 bases in between. The CDR3 has 13 amino acids. The CDR3 region has the DNA TGCGCCAGCAGCTTGGATGACAACAATGAGCAGTTCTTC. This translates into CASSLDDNNEQFF.

This rearrangement joins TRBV4-3 to TRBJ1-1; no clear D. Germline V gives CDR1 LGHNA, CDR2 YSLEER. Trimming removed 1 base from V and 1 base from J, with 7 bases in between. The CDR3 extends over 14 amino acids. CDR3 coding DNA: TGCGCCAGCAGCCAAGGGCCACAGAACACTGAAGCTTTCTTT. It translates to CASSQGPQNTEAFF.

V usage is TRBV6-1 and J usage is TRBJ1-4, with 8 bases that match TRBD1. Germline CDR1 reads MNHNS; CDR2 reads SASEGT. Losses at the gene ends were 8 bases for V and 5 bases for J; bases not matched to a gene: 4. CDR3 size: 13 residues. The CDR3 DNA follows: TGTGCCAGCCGTGGACAGGGAAATGAAAAACTGTTTTTT. It encodes CASRGQGNEKLFF.

This chain links TRBV5-1 with TRBJ2-7, with TRBD2 matching 11 bases. The germline V gene has CDR1 SGHRS and CDR2 YFSETQ. The CDR3 sequence is 17 residues long. The V and J ends lost 0 bases and 0 bases, in that order; junction bases with no gene match: 5. The CDR3 region is CASSLGLAGGSSYEQYF. CDR3 DNA: TGCGCCAGCAGCTTGGGTCTAGCGGGAGGTAGCTCCTACGAGCAGTACTTC.

The rearrangement joins TRBV11-2 to TRBJ2-3; TRBD2 agrees at 7 bases. Trimming took 1 base from V and 0 from J; bases not matched to a gene: 7. CDR3 length: 17 amino acids. Looked up from germline, CDR1 is SGHAT and CDR2 is FQNNGV. The CDR3 region has the DNA TGTGCCAGCAGCTTAGTCATTCGTAGCGGGAGCACAGATACGCAGTATTTT. Its protein is CASSLVIRSGSTDTQYF.